The T cell receptor (beta chain) under discussion was sequenced for a study of T cells in Graves' hyperthyroidism and ophthalmopathy. Looking at the study overall: At initial diagnosis, before any treatment had begun, peripheral blood was obtained.

Points on this clonotype: Its target is unknown.

RNA transcripts were the template for amplifying TCR beta CDR3 regions. When the TCR CDR3 underwent first-round RT-PCR, the HTBI primer set was used. Each CDR3 protein is one row after TCRdb ran MiXCR on the multiplex PCR reads. The data show 340,000 or so distinct CDR3 sequences, about 20% seen once. General study findings and limits: A model using 13 V-J features told ophthalmopathy apart from stable hyperthyroidism.

Exclusion of patients followed from uncontrolled infection, other autoimmune disease, pregnancy or lactation. Clinical symptoms, serum thyroxine and TRAb, thyroid ultrasound and orbital computed tomography were used for the diagnoses. CDR3 length: 14 amino acids. CDR1 LNHDA and CDR2 SQIVND come from the germline V gene (reference sequence). Trimming left V 6 bases short and J 5 bases short, with 16 bases between. Sequencing was done on a sample of blood. The V and J genes are TRBV19 and TRBJ1-1; a weak D match, TRBD1 (6 bases). The clonotype originates from a woman in her 50s with Graves' hyperthyroidism. CDR3 DNA: TGTGCCAGTAGACTTGGGGGCAAGGGAACTGAAGCTTTCTTT. Its translation is CASRLGGKGTEAFF.